This TCR beta chain derives from a study of blood T cell repertoires in COVID-19 (dated by TCRdb to the early 2020s). Broadly, across the study: Collaborator samples came from the United States, Italy and Spain and covered acute and convalescent phases of COVID-19. The material from the prospective study consisted of cDNA or gDNA derived from T cells, B-cell-depleted T cells, or PBMCs. Deeply sampled blood TCRbeta repertoires from subjects exposed to, actively infected with, or recovered from COVID-19 were included in the dataset. The repertoires were released in a freely available public database meant as a resource for research on the immune response to SARS-CoV-2. The samples were drawn from two sources: the first 160 participants of the ongoing ImmuneRACE study, and 950 to 1,500 subjects contributed by 6 global collaborators. Sample metadata almost always included a de-identified subject ID, COVID-19 status, age in years and sex. Where HLA class I and class II types were available, the types were taken from metadata supplied by the sample provider, not from assay-based typing.

In its sample, this clone was seen once. This clone's antigen is unknown. No base qualities exist here, and no much larger clone lies one base off it. Measured from the cysteine to the phenylalanine, the CDR3 is 15 residues long. Just CDR3 DNA is preserved here, 45 bases in frame from base 1. After removal of 6 bases from V and 3 bases from J, the junction retains 6 bases not matched to a gene. CDR1 MNHEY and CDR2 SMNVEV are derived from the germline V gene (reference sequence). Enrolling through a virtual design, the prospective study's participants ranged in age from roughly 18 to 90 years and lived across 20 to 25 United States geographic areas. In the prospective study, participants were assigned to cohorts based on the clinical history participants reported in a screening survey and a study questionnaire. Recovered participants in ImmuneRACE Cohort 3 were defined by two consecutive negative NP/OP PCR tests, clearance by a healthcare professional, or resolution of symptoms. Mobile phlebotomists in the prospective study collected whole blood, serum and a nasopharyngeal or oropharyngeal swab from every participant. Additional blood draws and questionnaires over a roughly two-month period could optionally be provided by prospective study participants. Prospective study blood samples were shipped either frozen or at room temperature before DNA extraction.

What the study reported, not specific to this receptor: How much clinical and demographic metadata was included differed by source and by participant, and the metadata was provided uncurated.

TCRbeta CDR3 regions were amplified from genomic DNA by means of the immunoSEQ Assay, a bias-controlled multiplex PCR. From the authors' description of their analysis: The number of nucleated cells in each sample was estimated by amplification of reference gene primers within the assay. To quantify the absolute abundance of each unique TCRbeta CDR3 rearrangement, sequence reads were collapsed and filtered. For each sample, productive Simpson clonality was calculated as the square root of Simpson's diversity index over productive rearrangements. TCRdb took over this immuneACCESS table, retaining in-frame rearrangements with V and J assigned. Such tables are incomplete; in checked studies, under half of the missing clones stem from an unresolved V gene, and the remainder is unexplained. V and J calls and clone size are as listed in that table; D and trimming were resolved from the DNA. In this sample the table shows 400,000 to 450,000 clones, about 90% of which occur a single time. The ten largest clones add up to 0.6% of the sample.

Recombination linked TRBV27 to TRBJ2-1; 9 bases in the junction line up with TRBD2. The sequenced sample consisted of PBMCs or T cells enriched from blood (not recorded which). The clonotype was recovered from a man younger than 35 who had recovered from COVID-19. Here the CDR3 is given as CASRRAGGLYNEQFF. The bases are TGTGCCAGCAGACGAGCGGGAGGACTCTACAATGAGCAGTTCTTC.